Given below is one TCR beta chain in context. What it binds is unknown. These data are taken from a study of OX40 agonist ivuxolimab in advanced cancers. Study-wide points: Nonresponders, in some cases, also had low normalized T-cell clonal expansion. Partial responders at 0.1-3.0 mg/kg showed near-lowest clonal expansion.

The J segment lost 0 bases and the V segment lost 8 bases, leaving 4 bases of the junction unmatched. Germline-derived CDR1 and CDR2 are SNHLY and FYNNEI. The CDR3 extends over 14 amino acids. Assay: immunoSEQ multiplex PCR; the TCRdb copy retains only in-frame clones and omits some. In the table there are some 30,000 clones, approximately 89% of which are singletons. The specimen was CD4+ or CD8+ T cells sorted from blood, collected in a trial of the OX40 agonist ivuxolimab. The TCR comes from an adult with an advanced solid tumor such as melanoma, head and neck, liver or kidney cancer. The chain carries TRBV2 and TRBJ1-5; 7 bases map to TRBD1. The DNA for the CDR3 is TGTGCCAGCGATACAGGGGTTAGCAATCAGCCCCAGCATTTT. Translating it yields CASDTGVSNQPQHF.